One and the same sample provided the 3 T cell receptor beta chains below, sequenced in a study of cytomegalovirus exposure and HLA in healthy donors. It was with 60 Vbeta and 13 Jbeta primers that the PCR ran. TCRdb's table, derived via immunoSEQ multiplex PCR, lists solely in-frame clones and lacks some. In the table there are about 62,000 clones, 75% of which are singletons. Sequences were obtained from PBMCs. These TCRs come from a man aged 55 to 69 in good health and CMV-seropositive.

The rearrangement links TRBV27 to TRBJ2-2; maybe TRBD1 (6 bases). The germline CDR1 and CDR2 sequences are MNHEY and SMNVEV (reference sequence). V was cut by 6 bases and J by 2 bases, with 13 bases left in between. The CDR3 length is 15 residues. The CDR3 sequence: CASRLTRGNTGELFF. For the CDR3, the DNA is TGTGCCAGCAGACTCACCAGGGGCAACACCGGGGAGCTGTTTTTT.

The CDR3 sequence is CASSLMTGGAEKLFF. CDR3 nucleotide sequence: TGTGCCAGCAGCCTCATGACAGGGGGCGCTGAAAAACTGTTTTTT. The chain links TRBV4-2 to TRBJ1-4; 10 bases map to TRBD1. Germline CDR1 reads LGHNA; CDR2 reads YNFKEQ. The ends lost 4 bases at V and 7 bases at J; junction bases unmatched: 6. The CDR3 totals 15 residues.

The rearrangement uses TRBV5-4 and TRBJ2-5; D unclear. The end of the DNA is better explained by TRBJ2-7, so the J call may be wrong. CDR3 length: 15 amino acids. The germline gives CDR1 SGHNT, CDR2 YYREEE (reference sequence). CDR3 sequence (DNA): TGTGCCAGCAGCCCCAAACCGTCGCCGTCCTACGAGCAGTACTTC. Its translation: CASSPKPSPSYEQYF.